This T cell receptor beta chain was captured in a study of blood T cell repertoires in COVID-19 (dated by TCRdb to 2020 to 2022). Context from the whole study: The collaborator samples originated in the United States, Italy and Spain and spanned the acute and convalescent phases of COVID-19. The prospective study material was composed of cDNA or gDNA derived from T cells, B-cell-depleted T cells, or PBMCs. Deeply sampled blood TCRbeta repertoires from subjects exposed to, actively infected with, or recovered from COVID-19 were included in the dataset. The repertoires were released in a freely available public database meant as a resource for research on the immune response to SARS-CoV-2. Samples were obtained from the ongoing ImmuneRACE study (first 160 participants) and from about 1,300 subjects provided by 6 global collaborators. Nearly every sample came with metadata listing a de-identified subject ID, COVID-19 status, age in years and sex. HLA class I and class II types, where available, came from metadata supplied by the sample provider rather than from assay-based typing. What the study reported, not specific to this receptor: The quantity of clinical and demographic metadata differed by source and by participant and was supplied without curation.

TCRbeta CDR3 regions were amplified from genomic DNA by means of the immunoSEQ Assay, a bias-controlled multiplex PCR. In the original analysis: The number of nucleated cells in each sample was estimated from the amplification of reference gene primers within the assay. To quantify the absolute abundance of each unique TCRbeta CDR3 rearrangement, sequence reads were collapsed and filtered. For each sample, productive Simpson clonality was calculated as the square root of Simpson's diversity index over productive rearrangements. Not all clones reach the TCRdb copy of this immuneACCESS table, which keeps in-frame sequences only. Checked studies attribute under half of the gap to unresolved V genes and leave the rest unexplained. V and J calls and clone size are given by that table; D and trimming were obtained from the DNA. This sample is represented by approximately 290,000 clones; 75% to 90% of them were singletons. Approximately 0.84% of the sample is taken by the ten largest.

Looking up the germline V gene yields CDR1 MDHEN and CDR2 SYDVKM. Trimming leaves V shorter by 2 bases and J shorter by 3 bases, with the junction holding 6 bases beyond the gene matches. The CDR3 holds 15 amino acids from the cysteine to the phenylalanine. Of all the DNA, just the CDR3 is kept, 45 bases in frame from base 1. Each collaborating institution followed its own protocols to collect whole blood in K2EDTA tubes. Collaborator samples were shipped for TCRbeta analysis as frozen whole blood, isolated PBMCs, or DNA extracted from either sample type. As for this clone: Which antigen it targets is not known. Base qualities are not provided; no much larger clone lies one nucleotide away.

The sample was peripheral blood. The receptor was isolated from a man under 40 with acute or convalescent COVID-19. The receptor chain draws on TRBV28 and TRBJ2-7; TRBD1 matches 8 bases in the middle. In nucleotides, the sequence is TGTGCCAGCAGTTTAGCACAGGGGGGTATCTACGAGCAGTACTTC. This encodes CASSLAQGGIYEQYF.